A single sample is the source of the 11 T cell receptor beta chains below, sequenced in a study of blood T cell repertoires in COVID-19. The table came from immunoSEQ multiplex PCR; TCRdb's copy has only in-frame clones and leaves some out. Counted here are 100,000 to 150,000 clones, approximately 90% occurring once; the ten biggest clones make up about 1.5%. Sequenced: peripheral blood. The receptors stem from a human donor in a cohort sampled during active COVID-19.

A remark on this clone: Germline is not matched at one junction end, which may reflect a read error. The V call is TRBV27, the J call TRBJ1-5; the D is unclear. Germline V gene lookup returns CDR1 MNHEY and CDR2 SMNVEV (reference sequence). This CDR3 region has 13 residues. Here the CDR3 DNA reads TGTGCCGGCAGGAGGGCAGTCAATCAGCCCCAGCATTTT. Residues: CAGRRAVNQPQHF.

The DNA for the CDR3 is TGTGCCATCAGTTTGGACTCGATCCAAGAGACCCAGTACTTC. Its protein is CAISLDSIQETQYF. This rearrangement joins TRBV10-3 to TRBJ2-5; D may be TRBD2 (5 bases). The germline CDR1 and CDR2 sequences are ENHRY and SYGVKD. The V and J ends lost 5 bases and 1 base respectively, with 11 bases between them. The CDR3 contains 14 residues.

The chain is built from TRBV13 and TRBJ2-7; 8 bases match TRBD1. Germline CDR1 is PRHDT and CDR2 is FYEKMQ (reference sequence). The CDR3 has 14 amino acids. Trimming cost V 4 bases and J 6 bases; bases outside gene matches: 8. The CDR3 reads CASSSDRDMAEQYF. CDR3 DNA: TGTGCCAGCAGCTCGGACAGGGATATGGCCGAGCAGTACTTC.

The chain has TRBV5-4 and TRBJ2-2, with 9 bases identical to TRBD1. The CDR3 consists of 15 residues. Germline V gene sequence: CDR1 SGHNT, CDR2 YYREEE (reference sequence). V trimming: 4 bases; J trimming: 6 bases; junction bases outside the gene matches: 7. CDR3 DNA: TGTGCCAGCAGCCCCCGGGACAGGGCCCCCGGGGAGCTGTTTTTT. This gives the protein CASSPRDRAPGELFF.

This clone was recorded a few times. V is TRBV5-4 and J is TRBJ2-5; D may be TRBD2 (6 bases). Germline V gene data show CDR1 as SGHNT and CDR2 as YYREEE (reference sequence). This CDR3 has 13 residues. V lost 0 bases and J lost 6, with 9 bases in between. Here the CDR3 DNA reads TGTGCCAGCAGCTTGGGCCTAGCGCAGACCCAGTACTTC. Protein product: CASSLGLAQTQYF.

For the CDR3, the DNA is TGCAGCGCCACAGGGGGTGGCACTGAAGCTTTCTTT. Protein sequence: CSATGGGTEAFF. This chain uses TRBV29-1 with TRBJ1-1; TRBD1 matches 8 bases. The ends lost 7 bases at V and 4 bases at J; junction bases unmatched: 5. The germline V gene has CDR1 SQVTM and CDR2 ANQGSEA. This CDR3 has 12 amino acids.

This clone is a singleton in its sample. The chain employs TRBV12-3 or TRBV12-4 and TRBJ2-7; D unresolved. The CDR3 is 12 amino acids. The V and J ends lost 5 bases and 2 bases respectively, with 7 bases between them. The CDR3 nucleotides read TGTGCCAGCAGTCTCAGAACCTACGAGCAGTACTTC. Translated, it gives CASSLRTYEQYF.

The chain has TRBV9 and TRBJ2-3, with TRBD2 matching over 10 bases. CDR1 and CDR2 (germline): SGDLS, YYNGEE. This CDR3 region has 16 residues. V shed 0 bases, J shed 5 bases, and the junction held 6 bases outside the gene matches. CDR3 amino acids: CASSVEAGGLGDTQYF. CDR3 nucleotides: TGTGCCAGCAGCGTAGAAGCGGGGGGGCTAGGAGATACGCAGTATTTT.

This clone was recorded only once. The V and J genes are TRBV27 and TRBJ1-6; 10 bases are shared with TRBD1. CDR1 and CDR2 (germline): MNHEY, SMNVEV (reference sequence). The J segment lost 10 bases and the V segment lost 0 bases, leaving 6 bases of the junction unmatched. This CDR3 contains 16 residues. CDR3 nucleotide sequence: TGTGCCAGCAGTTTATCCCCGACAGGGGGCGGGTCACCCCTCCACTTT. Its translation is CASSLSPTGGGSPLHF.

This clone was detected only once. The chain joins TRBV2 to TRBJ2-2, with a tentative D call TRBD1 (7 bases). V dropped 1 base and J dropped 10 bases, with 19 bases sitting between them. This CDR3 is 16 amino acids long. Germline-derived CDR1 and CDR2 are SNHLY and FYNNEI. The CDR3 bases are TGTGCCAGCAGTGAAGTGGGAGGACAGGTATTCGAGGAGCTGTTTTTT. Protein product: CASSEVGGQVFEELFF.

This sequence joins TRBV5-4 and TRBJ2-1; 8 nucleotides match TRBD2. The V gene end was trimmed by 3 bases and the J gene end by 4 bases; junction bases not matched to a gene: 6. The germline CDR1 and CDR2 sequences are SGHNT and YYREEE (reference sequence). The CDR3 runs to 15 residues. Here the CDR3 reads CASSSGGALYNEQFF. The CDR3 DNA follows: TGTGCCAGCAGCTCCGGGGGGGCCTTGTACAATGAGCAGTTCTTC. Full variable domain (outside the CDR3, taken from reference TRBV5-4 and TRBJ2-1): ETGVTQSPTHLIKTRGQQVTLRCSSQSGHNTVSWYQQALGQGPQFIFQYYREEENGRGNFPPRFSGLQFPNYSSELNVNALELDDSALYLCASSSGGALYNEQFFGPGTRLTVL.